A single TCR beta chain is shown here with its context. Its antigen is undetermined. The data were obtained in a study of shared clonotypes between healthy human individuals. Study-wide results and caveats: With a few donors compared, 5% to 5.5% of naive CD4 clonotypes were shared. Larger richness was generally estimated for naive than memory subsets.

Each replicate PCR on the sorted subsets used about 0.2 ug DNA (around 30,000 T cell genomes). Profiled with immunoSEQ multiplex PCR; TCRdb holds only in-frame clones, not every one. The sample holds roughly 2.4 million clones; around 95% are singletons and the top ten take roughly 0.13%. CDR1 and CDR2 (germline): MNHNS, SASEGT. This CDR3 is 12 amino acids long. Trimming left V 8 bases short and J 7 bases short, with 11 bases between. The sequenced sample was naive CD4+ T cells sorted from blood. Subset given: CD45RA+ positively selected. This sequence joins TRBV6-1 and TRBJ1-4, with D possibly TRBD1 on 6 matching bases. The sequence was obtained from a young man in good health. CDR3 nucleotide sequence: TGTGCCAGCGGGGGGCGAATTGAAAAACTGTTTTTT. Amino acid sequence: CASGGRIEKLFF.